This T cell receptor (beta chain) was documented in a study of blood T cell repertoires in COVID-19. The repertoire was sequenced with immunoSEQ multiplex PCR; TCRdb's copy has only in-frame clones and lacks some. Of about 200,000 clones detected, 80% to 90% appear once; the ten largest clones hold 1.2%. Germline CDR1 MNHEY, CDR2 SVGAGI. The CDR3 spans 16 residues. The V segment lost 1 base and the J segment 1 base; nucleotides outside the gene matches: 4. Two negative PCRs, clearance, or symptom resolution characterized the recovered Cohort 3 donors. The chain couples TRBV6-5 to TRBJ2-3, with TRBD2 matching over 8 bases. Input material: PBMCs or T cells enriched from blood (not recorded which). The TCR was taken from a man aged 25 to 40 who had recovered from COVID-19. DNA for the CDR3: TGTGCCAGCAGTTACTGGGCGGGGGGTGGCACAGATACGCAGTATTTT. As protein: CASSYWAGGGTDTQYF.